These 24 T cell receptor beta chains came from one sample sequenced in a study of CD8 T cells in Susac syndrome. The RNA input was 0.5 to 1 ug, and it was reverse transcribed with random hexamers. TCRdb fed the immunoSEQ multiplex PCR reads into MiXCR, producing one record per CDR3 protein. The data hold under 200,000 distinct CDR3 sequences, with around 90% observed a single time. Sequencing was carried out using CD4+ T cells from PBMCs. These receptors originate from a human donor with Susac syndrome.

This chain links TRBV11-1 with TRBJ2-1; 9 bases line up with TRBD1. The CDR3 is 16 residues long. Germline V gives CDR1 SGHAT, CDR2 FQDESV (reference sequence). V lost 5 bases to trimming and J lost 8 bases; unmatched junction nucleotides: 13. The CDR3 DNA reads TGTGCCAGCAGCGCGAGACCGGGACAGGGTTCCTATGAGCAGTTCTTC. Translating gives CASSARPGQGSYEQFF.

The chain joins TRBV3-1 to TRBJ2-7; possible D gene TRBD1, 6 bases. Germline V gene lookup returns CDR1 LGHDT and CDR2 YNNKEL (reference sequence). Trimming took 0 bases from V and 5 from J, leaving 14 bases between them. The CDR3 is 15 amino acids. CDR3 DNA sequence: TGTGCCAGCAGCCAAGATACACAGGGAGTGAACGAGCAGTACTTC. This translates into CASSQDTQGVNEQYF.

The V gene is TRBV5-1, the J gene TRBJ1-2, with 7 bases fitting TRBD1. CDR1 and CDR2 from the germline V gene are SGHRS and YFSETQ. The CDR3 covers 14 residues. The V segment lost 2 bases and the J segment 5 bases; nucleotides outside the gene matches: 6. The CDR3 region is CASSFWDRTYGYTF. In DNA, the CDR3 is TGCGCCAGCAGCTTTTGGGACAGAACTTATGGCTACACCTTC.

V gene TRBV6-6 combines with J gene TRBJ2-1; D is uncertain. Looked up from germline, CDR1 is MNHNY and CDR2 is SVGAGI (reference sequence). The CDR3 loop spans 12 amino acids. Trimming stripped 2 bases from V and 8 bases from J, with 7 bases between. CDR3 sequence reads: CASSYGSHEQFF. In nucleotides, the CDR3 is TGTGCCAGCAGTTACGGGTCCCATGAGCAGTTCTTC.

The chain couples TRBV12-3 or TRBV12-4 to TRBJ2-5; D call uncertain. This CDR3 has 12 residues. Trimming stripped 7 bases from V and 0 bases from J, with 6 bases between. In nucleotides, the CDR3 is TGTGCCAGCAATAGGAACCAAGAGACCCAGTACTTC. This sequence encodes CASNRNQETQYF.

V gene TRBV10-3 combines with J gene TRBJ2-1; D may be TRBD2 (5 bases). Germline CDR1 ENHRY, CDR2 SYGVKD. The CDR3 totals 17 residues. V was pared by 2 bases and J by 4 bases, with 18 bases between. CDR3 residues: CAISEGLRGSYYNEQFF. CDR3 coding DNA: TGTGCCATCAGTGAGGGTCTCAGAGGGAGTTATTACAATGAGCAGTTCTTC.

The V and J genes are TRBV20-1 and TRBJ2-1; weak D call: TRBD2 (6 bases). V was pared by 5 bases and J by 9 bases, with 14 bases between. Germline CDR1 DFQATT, CDR2 SNEGSKA (reference sequence). The CDR3 totals 12 residues. In DNA, the CDR3 is TGCAGTGCTCACCCACTAGCAATTGAGCAGTTCTTC. Translation: CSAHPLAIEQFF.

The chain is built from TRBV5-1 and TRBJ2-1, with 11 bases lining up with TRBD1. CDR3 length: 15 residues. V lost 3 bases, J lost 4 bases, and 3 bases stayed unmatched. Germline CDR1 is SGHRS and CDR2 is YFSETQ. The CDR3 DNA sequence: TGCGCCAGCAGCTCCGGACAGGGGGCATACAATGAGCAGTTCTTC. It translates to CASSSGQGAYNEQFF.

The V and J genes are TRBV9 and TRBJ1-3; D remains ambiguous. The germline V gene encodes CDR1 SGDLS and CDR2 YYNGEE. The CDR3 runs to 16 residues. V lost 4 bases and J 0 bases, leaving 14 bases between the germline ends. Written as DNA, the CDR3 is TGTGCCAGCAGCCCGGGGTTAAGTGTCTCTGGAAACACCATATATTTT. Its translation is CASSPGLSVSGNTIYF.

The V gene is TRBV14, the J gene TRBJ2-5; 8 bases fit TRBD2. The CDR3 covers 15 residues. The junction had 11 bases not matched to a gene; V was cut back by 6 bases and J by 5 bases. Per the germline V gene, CDR1 is SGHDN and CDR2 is FVKESK. The CDR3 protein is CASSPSGSWWETQYF. CDR3 nucleotides: TGTGCCAGCAGTCCAAGCGGGAGCTGGTGGGAGACCCAGTACTTC.

The chain links TRBV4-1 to TRBJ2-1, with 7 bases aligning to TRBD2. V was pared by 2 bases and J by 4 bases, with 8 bases of the junction left unmatched. Germline V gene data show CDR1 as MGHRA and CDR2 as YSYEKL. The CDR3 contains 16 residues. The CDR3 DNA is TGCGCCAGCAGCCAATTTACGGGACTACGATACAATGAGCAGTTCTTC. Translation gives CASSQFTGLRYNEQFF.

The genes are TRBV10-3 and TRBJ1-2, with TRBD1 identical over 8 bases. Germline CDR1 reads ENHRY; CDR2 reads SYGVKD. The CDR3 contains 16 residues. J was trimmed by 3 bases and V by 4 bases; bases with no gene match: 10. The chain's CDR3 is CAISGIRDRTHYGYTF. The CDR3 bases are TGTGCCATCAGTGGAATACGGGACAGGACCCACTATGGCTACACCTTC.

The chain combines TRBV24-1 with TRBJ1-2; possible D gene TRBD1, 5 bases. Germline V gene lookup returns CDR1 KGHDR and CDR2 SFDVKD. The CDR3 loop spans 13 amino acids. V was clipped by 0 bases and J by 10 bases, with 11 bases between them. CDR3: CATSDLLGGTYTF. The CDR3 DNA is TGTGCCACCAGTGATTTGTTGGGGGGAACCTACACCTTC.

V is TRBV6-5 and J is TRBJ1-4, with D unresolved. This CDR3 is built from 13 residues. Germline lookup yields CDR1 MNHEY and CDR2 SVGAGI. V lost 7 bases and J 3 bases, leaving 9 bases between the germline ends. As DNA, the CDR3 is TGTGCCAGCATGGGAGGGCCTAATGAAAAACTGTTTTTT. Its protein product is CASMGGPNEKLFF.

This chain connects TRBV15 to TRBJ2-5, with 16 bases lining up with TRBD2. The CDR3 length is 19 residues. Looked up from germline, CDR1 is LNHNV and CDR2 is YYDKDF (reference sequence). V shed 6 bases, J shed 5 bases, and the junction held 15 bases outside the gene matches. DNA for the CDR3: TGTGCCACCAGAGACCCACCGGGACTAGCGGGAGGGGTCCGGGAGACCCAGTACTTC. Translated, it gives CATRDPPGLAGGVRETQYF. The full variable domain, in which reference TRBV15 and TRBJ2-5 provide the parts outside the CDR3, is DAMVIQNPRYQVTQFGKPVTLSCSQTLNHNVMYWYQQKSSQAPKLLFHYYDKDFNNEADTPDNFQSRRPNTSFCFLDIRSPGLGDTAMYLCATRDPPGLAGGVRETQYFGPGTRLLVL.

The chain combines TRBV19 with TRBJ2-2, with D maybe TRBD2 (5 bases). Trimming cost V 7 bases and J 0 bases, with 9 bases left between them. The germline gives CDR1 LNHDA, CDR2 SQIVND (reference sequence). CDR3 size: 14 residues. In DNA, the CDR3 is TGTGCCAGTACCGTAGCGTCGAACACCGGGGAGCTGTTTTTT. Its translation: CASTVASNTGELFF. The entire variable domain, with the rest obtained from reference TRBV19 and TRBJ2-2, is as follows: DGGITQSPKYLFRKEGQNVTLSCEQNLNHDAMYWYRQDPGQGLRLIYYSQIVNDFQKGDIAEGYSVSREKKESFPLTVTSAQKNPTAFYLCASTVASNTGELFFGEGSRLTVL.

This clonotype was detected once. The gene calls are TRBV7-2 and TRBJ1-5, with a possible D match to TRBD1 (5 bases). With 5 bases removed from V and 7 bases from J, the gap between germline ends came to 18 bases. This CDR3 region has 15 residues. In germline, CDR1 is SGHTA, CDR2 FQGNSA. Here the CDR3 reads CASSEGSGRGQPQHF. CDR3 in DNA: TGTGCCAGCAGCGAGGGATCGGGGCGGGGGCAGCCCCAGCATTTT.

The chain couples TRBV19 to TRBJ2-1, with D maybe TRBD2 (5 bases). CDR3 length: 15 amino acids. Trimming shortened V by 8 bases and J by 6 bases, and 20 bases separated the two germline ends. CDR1 is LNHDA, CDR2 SQIVND, per germline (reference sequence). The CDR3 sequence: CASRPAQASSNEQFF. The CDR3 nucleotides are TGTGCCAGTCGACCCGCCCAGGCTAGCAGCAATGAGCAGTTCTTC.

The V gene is TRBV27, the J gene TRBJ1-4; 9 bases are shared with TRBD1. This CDR3 contains 14 residues. Per the germline V gene, CDR1 is MNHEY and CDR2 is SMNVEV (reference sequence). J was trimmed by 7 bases and V by 6 bases; bases with no gene match: 6. CDR3 residues: CASRTGGGSEKLFF. The CDR3 DNA reads TGTGCCAGCAGAACAGGGGGCGGGAGTGAAAAACTGTTTTTT.

V gene TRBV12-3 or TRBV12-4 combines with J gene TRBJ1-5; D perhaps matches TRBD1 (6 bases). The CDR3 contains 15 residues. With 5 bases removed from V and 1 base from J, the gap between germline ends came to 12 bases. CDR3 in DNA: TGTGCCAGCAGTCCCAGGGGACACAGCAATCAGCCCCAGCATTTT. Translated, it gives CASSPRGHSNQPQHF.

V usage is TRBV20-1 and J usage is TRBJ1-4, with 7 bases matching TRBD1. Germline V gene sequence: CDR1 DFQATT, CDR2 SNEGSKA (reference sequence). CDR3 length: 12 amino acids. Trimming took 2 bases from V and 15 from J; bases not matched to a gene: 9. CDR3 in DNA: TGCAGTGCTAGACCTGACAGGGAGGGTTTGTTTTTT. Protein product: CSARPDREGLFF.

The CDR3 reads CSATNSGQGNGYTF. For the CDR3, the DNA is TGCAGTGCAACCAACTCAGGACAGGGTAATGGCTACACCTTC. This chain joins TRBV20-1 and TRBJ1-2, with 8 bases matching TRBD1. V shed 6 bases and J 6 bases; nucleotides not matched to a gene: 12. The CDR3 runs to 14 residues. The germline V gene encodes CDR1 DFQATT and CDR2 SNEGSKA (reference sequence).

The J gene is TRBJ2-3, the V gene TRBV5-1; 7 positions agree with TRBD2. The V segment lost 2 bases and the J segment 2 bases; nucleotides outside the gene matches: 2. Germline V gives CDR1 SGHRS, CDR2 YFSETQ. This CDR3 is 14 amino acids long. The CDR3 here is CASSLERDTDTQYF. DNA of the CDR3: TGCGCCAGCAGCTTAGAGCGGGACACAGATACGCAGTATTTT.

This chain uses TRBV30 with TRBJ1-3; D gene ambiguous. Trimming took off 4 bases at V and 2 bases at J, with 9 bases between the two ends. The germline V gene encodes CDR1 GTSNPN and CDR2 SVGIG (reference sequence). The CDR3 has 13 residues. The CDR3 sequence is CAWIKVPGNTIYF. CDR3 nucleotide sequence: TGTGCCTGGATTAAAGTCCCTGGAAACACCATATATTTT.